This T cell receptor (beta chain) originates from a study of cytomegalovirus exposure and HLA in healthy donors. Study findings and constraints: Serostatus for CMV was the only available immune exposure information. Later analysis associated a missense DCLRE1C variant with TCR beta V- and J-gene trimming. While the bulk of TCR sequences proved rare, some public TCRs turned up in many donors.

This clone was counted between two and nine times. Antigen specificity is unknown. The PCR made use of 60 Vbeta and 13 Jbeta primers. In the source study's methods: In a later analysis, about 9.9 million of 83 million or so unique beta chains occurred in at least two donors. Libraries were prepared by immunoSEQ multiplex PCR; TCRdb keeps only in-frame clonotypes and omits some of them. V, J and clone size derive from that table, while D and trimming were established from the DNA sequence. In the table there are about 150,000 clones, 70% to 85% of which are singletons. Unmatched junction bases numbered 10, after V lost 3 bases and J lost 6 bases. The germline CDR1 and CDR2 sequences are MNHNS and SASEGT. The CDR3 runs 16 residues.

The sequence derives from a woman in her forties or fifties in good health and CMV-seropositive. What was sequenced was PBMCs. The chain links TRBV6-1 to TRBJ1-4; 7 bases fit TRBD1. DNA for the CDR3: TGTGCCAGCAGTGAGGCCTCGACAGGGAGACATGAAAAACTGTTTTTT. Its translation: CASSEASTGRHEKLFF.